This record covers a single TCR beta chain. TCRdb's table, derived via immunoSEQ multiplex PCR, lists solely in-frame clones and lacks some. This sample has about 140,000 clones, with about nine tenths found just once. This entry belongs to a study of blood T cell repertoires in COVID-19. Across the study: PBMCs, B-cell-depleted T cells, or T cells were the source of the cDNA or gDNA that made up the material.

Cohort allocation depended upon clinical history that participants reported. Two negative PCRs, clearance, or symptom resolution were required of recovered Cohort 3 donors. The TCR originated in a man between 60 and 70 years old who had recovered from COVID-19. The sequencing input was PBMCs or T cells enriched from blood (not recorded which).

CDR3 sequence (DNA): TGTGCCAGCAGACTTTGGACAGGGGTGGCAGATACGCAGTATTTT. This translates into CASRLWTGVADTQYF. This chain uses TRBV6-5 with TRBJ2-3; 9 bases agree with TRBD1. V lost 6 bases and J lost 4; bases outside the gene matches: 8. CDR3 length equals 15 residues. CDR1 and CDR2 from the germline V gene are MNHEY and SVGAGI.